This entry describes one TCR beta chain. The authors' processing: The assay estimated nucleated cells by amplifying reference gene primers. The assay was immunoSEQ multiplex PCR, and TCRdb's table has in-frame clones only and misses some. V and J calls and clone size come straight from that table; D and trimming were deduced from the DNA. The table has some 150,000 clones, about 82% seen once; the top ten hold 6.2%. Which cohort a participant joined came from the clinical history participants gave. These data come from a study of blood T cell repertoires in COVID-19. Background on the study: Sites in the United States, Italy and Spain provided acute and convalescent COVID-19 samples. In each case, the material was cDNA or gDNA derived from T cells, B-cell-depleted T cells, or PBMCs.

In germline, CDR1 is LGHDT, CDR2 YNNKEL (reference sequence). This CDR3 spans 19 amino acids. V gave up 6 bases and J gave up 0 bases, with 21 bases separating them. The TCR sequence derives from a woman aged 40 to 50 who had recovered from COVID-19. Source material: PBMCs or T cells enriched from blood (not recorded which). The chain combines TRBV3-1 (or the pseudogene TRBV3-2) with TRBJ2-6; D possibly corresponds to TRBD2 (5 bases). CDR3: CASSPPLGSPGSGANVLTF. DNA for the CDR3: TGTGCCAGCAGTCCCCCTTTGGGGAGCCCCGGCTCTGGGGCCAACGTCCTGACTTTC.